The clone carrying this T cell receptor beta chain was seen many times. Its target is not known. The TCR beta CDR3 regions underwent amplification from RNA transcripts. RT-PCR in the first round used HTBI primers; a second-round multiplex PCR followed. TCRdb passed the multiplex PCR reads through MiXCR, listing each CDR3 protein once. This table has 400,000 or so distinct CDR3 sequences, approximately 15% appearing once. The sample belongs to a study of Graves' ophthalmopathy and Graves' hyperthyroidism. V was shortened by 3 bases and J by 3 bases, with 12 bases between the two germline ends. The germline V gene encodes CDR1 DFQATT and CDR2 SNEGSKA (reference sequence). There are 13 residues in the CDR3. Findings of the study overall: Most expanded thyroid clonotypes above 0.001 frequency also appeared in blood.

The receptor comes from a woman between 18 and 29 years old with stable Graves' hyperthyroidism. Sequenced sample: peripheral blood. V gene TRBV20-1 combines with J gene TRBJ2-7; D is unclear. In nucleotides, the CDR3 is TGCAGTGCTAGCGTTCTGGTGAACTACGAGCAGTACTTC. Residues: CSASVLVNYEQYF.